There are many counts of the clone carrying this T cell receptor beta chain. These data are taken from a study of T cells in Graves' hyperthyroidism and ophthalmopathy. Using around 10 ml of fresh peripheral blood, PBMCs were prepared. The source material, RNA transcripts, was used to amplify TCR beta CDR3 regions. In the first-round RT-PCR of the TCR CDR3, the HTBI primer set was used. TCRdb independently ran MiXCR on the multiplex PCR reads; one entry per CDR3 protein. The table records 500,000 or so distinct CDR3 sequences, 17% of them present only once. V gave up 7 bases and J gave up 8 bases, with 18 bases separating them. Per germline, CDR1 MDHEN and CDR2 SYDVKM. This CDR3 is 14 amino acids long.

This clonotype originated in a woman between 18 and 29 years old with Graves' ophthalmopathy. J is TRBJ2-1 and V is TRBV28, with a possible D match to TRBD2 (5 bases). The sequenced material came from blood. The CDR3, as DNA: TGTGCCAGCAAATTTACGGGGATGGTAGATGAGCAGTTCTTC. This sequence encodes CASKFTGMVDEQFF.